The 25 T cell receptor beta chains below come from one sample, sequenced in a study of response to subunit inactivated influenza vaccine. TCRdb passed the RT-PCR reads through MiXCR, listing each CDR3 protein once. The sample lists about 800,000 distinct CDR3 sequences, about 20% seen once, with approximately 10% in the top ten. Sequenced here: PBMCs from blood, sampled roughly 5 days after vaccination. Receptors originate from a man in his forties or fifties who received an inactivated influenza vaccine.

This rearrangement joins TRBV20-1 to TRBJ2-7; D might be TRBD1 (5 bases). CDR3 length: 11 amino acids. The V end lost 5 bases, the J end lost 4 bases, and 9 bases lay between the germline ends. Germline lookup yields CDR1 DFQATT and CDR2 SNEGSKA (reference sequence). The CDR3 nucleotides are TGCAGTGCTTCGACAGATTACGAGCAGTACTTC. Protein product: CSASTDYEQYF.

This clonotype has a handful of counts. The gene calls are TRBV27 and TRBJ2-3; the D is unclear. From germline, CDR1 is MNHEY and CDR2 SMNVEV (reference sequence). The length of the CDR3 is 14 residues. V shed 3 bases and J shed 2 bases, with 9 bases lying between them. The CDR3 sequence: CASSLMAVTDTQYF. CDR3 coding DNA: TGTGCCAGCAGTTTGATGGCAGTCACAGATACGCAGTATTTT.

This clonotype appeared a few times. The genes are TRBV7-2 and TRBJ2-5, with D tentatively TRBD1 or TRBD2 (6 bases each). Germline V gives CDR1 SGHTA, CDR2 FQGNSA. Trimming cost V 8 bases and J 3 bases, with 13 bases left between them. The CDR3 runs to 13 residues. Written as DNA, the CDR3 is TGTGCCAGCGGAGGGGGGCCGAAAGAGACCCAGTACTTC. Translating it yields CASGGGPKETQYF.

The gene calls are TRBV20-1 and TRBJ2-7; 12 bases are a match to TRBD2. Germline-derived CDR1 and CDR2 are DFQATT and SNEGSKA (reference sequence). Unmatched junction bases numbered 4, after V lost 0 bases and J lost 7 bases. There are 14 residues in the CDR3. This chain's CDR3 is CSARETSGRWEQYF. CDR3 DNA: TGCAGTGCTAGAGAGACTAGCGGGAGATGGGAGCAGTACTTC.

The J gene is TRBJ2-2, the V gene TRBV10-3; perhaps TRBD2 as D (5 bases). CDR3 length: 12 residues. Germline V gives CDR1 ENHRY, CDR2 SYGVKD. Trimming pared 4 bases from V and 6 bases from J, leaving 6 bases between. CDR3 in amino acids: CAISGEPGELFF. The CDR3 DNA follows: TGTGCCATCAGTGGGGAGCCCGGGGAGCTGTTTTTT.

This chain joins TRBV4-1 and TRBJ1-4, with a tentative D call TRBD1 (6 bases). The CDR3 length is 15 residues. V was clipped by 5 bases and J by 2 bases, with 12 bases between them. Germline CDR1 reads MGHRA; CDR2 reads YSYEKL. The DNA for the CDR3 is TGCGCCAGCAGCGTTACAGGGTGGACTAATGAAAAACTGTTTTTT. Amino acid sequence: CASSVTGWTNEKLFF.

This clonotype was observed a handful of times. V usage is TRBV4-3 and J usage is TRBJ1-1, with D possibly TRBD1 on 6 matching bases. V lost 7 bases and J 0 bases, leaving 9 bases between the germline ends. The germline V gene encodes CDR1 LGHNA and CDR2 YSLEER. CDR3 length: 13 residues. CDR3 amino acids: CASKGEMNTEAFF. In nucleotides, the CDR3 is TGCGCCAGCAAGGGGGAAATGAACACTGAAGCTTTCTTT.

This clonotype occurred many times. The V and J genes are TRBV7-6 and TRBJ2-1; maybe TRBD2 (5 bases). The CDR3 is made up of 18 amino acids. The germline V gene has CDR1 SGHVS and CDR2 FNYEAQ. Trimming shortened V by 1 base and J by 0 bases, and 16 bases separated the two germline ends. CDR3 in amino acids: CASSLVSSSAPSYNEQFF. The CDR3 DNA follows: TGTGCCAGCAGCTTAGTGTCTAGCTCTGCCCCCTCCTACAATGAGCAGTTCTTC.

This clonotype has more than one count but fewer than ten. V is TRBV10-2 and J is TRBJ1-1, with D tentatively TRBD1 (5 bases). This CDR3 region has 13 residues. The V and J ends lost 6 bases and 3 bases respectively, with 11 bases between them. CDR1 and CDR2 from the germline V gene are WSHSY and SAAADI. The CDR3 reads CASRPQVYTEAFF. In nucleotides, the CDR3 is TGCGCCAGCAGACCACAGGTTTACACTGAAGCTTTCTTT.

This clonotype has a handful of counts. The CDR3 nucleotides read TGTGCCAGCAGACCCAGCGGGAGGGCCCTTCGAAACACCGGGGAGCTGTTTTTT. This gives the protein CASRPSGRALRNTGELFF. The rearrangement joins TRBV12-3 or TRBV12-4 to TRBJ2-2, with TRBD2 matching 10 bases. There are 18 residues in the CDR3. Germline trimming cut 6 bases from V and 2 bases from J; bases unmatched to any gene: 12.

This clonotype occurred a few times. J is TRBJ1-2 and V is TRBV12-3 or TRBV12-4; D gene ambiguous. This CDR3 is built from 12 residues. Trimming left V 4 bases short and J 8 bases short, with 11 bases between. This CDR3 is CASSSYGSGYTF. For the CDR3, the DNA is TGTGCCAGCAGTTCATACGGGTCCGGCTACACCTTC.

This rearrangement joins TRBV5-1 to TRBJ2-3; D remains ambiguous. The CDR3 length is 16 residues. V was shortened by 4 bases and J by 0 bases, with 15 bases between the two germline ends. Germline CDR1 is SGHRS and CDR2 is YFSETQ. This CDR3 reads CASSPEAHLSTDTQYF. The CDR3 DNA reads as TGCGCCAGCAGCCCGGAAGCTCACCTGAGCACAGATACGCAGTATTTT. Full variable domain (remainder filled in from reference TRBV5-1 and TRBJ2-3): KAGVTQTPRYLIKTRGQQVTLSCSPISGHRSVSWYQQTPGQGLQFLFEYFSETQRNKGNFPGRFSGRQFSNSRSEMNVSTLELGDSALYLCASSPEAHLSTDTQYFGPGTRLTVL.

This chain connects TRBV27 to TRBJ2-7, with 8 positions matching TRBD2. The germline gives CDR1 MNHEY, CDR2 SMNVEV (reference sequence). CDR3 size: 15 residues. The junction had 5 bases not matched to a gene; V was cut back by 0 bases and J by 4 bases. The CDR3 loop reads CASSLSPAGVYEQYF. CDR3 DNA sequence: TGTGCCAGCAGTTTATCCCCAGCGGGGGTATACGAGCAGTACTTC.

This clonotype came up many times. The chain is built from TRBV12-3 or TRBV12-4 and TRBJ2-3; a possible D gene is TRBD1 (6 bases). Between the trimmed V and J ends, which lost 6 bases and 3 bases, there was a span of 7 bases. The CDR3 is 12 residues long. CDR3 region: CASSTGTDTQYF. The CDR3 nucleotides are TGTGCCAGCAGCACAGGGACAGATACGCAGTATTTT.

The chain carries TRBV5-4 and TRBJ2-3; D is unresolved. Germline-derived CDR1 and CDR2 are SGHNT and YYREEE (reference sequence). V was trimmed by 0 bases and J by 4 bases, leaving 9 bases between them. The CDR3 extends over 14 amino acids. CDR3 nucleotides: TGTGCCAGCAGCTTGGTGTTGACACCAGATACGCAGTATTTT. Its translation is CASSLVLTPDTQYF.

This clonotype was found a few times. The V gene is TRBV10-3, the J gene TRBJ1-6, with TRBD1 matching 9 bases. J was trimmed by 5 bases and V by 6 bases; bases with no gene match: 2. The CDR3 spans 14 residues. From germline, CDR1 is ENHRY and CDR2 SYGVKD. The DNA of the CDR3 is TGTGCCATCAGGGGACAGGGAGATAATTCACCCCTCCACTTT. It codes for CAIRGQGDNSPLHF.

V is TRBV7-9 and J is TRBJ2-7; 11 bases match TRBD2. V lost 9 bases to trimming and J lost 5 bases; unmatched junction nucleotides: 15. This CDR3 spans 16 amino acids. CDR1 and CDR2 from the germline V gene are SEHNR and FQNEAQ (reference sequence). The CDR3 loop is CASTLIAGGLRDEQYF. For the CDR3, the DNA is TGTGCCAGTACCTTAATAGCGGGAGGGCTTCGGGACGAGCAGTACTTC.

The rearrangement uses TRBV5-1 and TRBJ2-5; TRBD2 matches at 14 bases. Looked up from germline, CDR1 is SGHRS and CDR2 is YFSETQ. This CDR3 has 16 residues. V was pared by 3 bases and J by 3 bases, with 4 bases of the junction left unmatched. CDR3 nucleotides: TGCGCCAGCAGCTGGGGACTAGCGGGAGAGAAAGAGACCCAGTACTTC. Its protein is CASSWGLAGEKETQYF.

This clonotype has more than one count but fewer than ten. This chain links TRBV18 with TRBJ2-5; perhaps TRBD2 as D (6 bases). The V gene lost 4 bases and the J gene lost 5 bases, with 17 bases spanning the gap. The V gene's germline CDR1 is KGHSH and CDR2 LQKENI. The CDR3 length is 15 residues. CDR3 residues: CASSRPGLDAETQYF. In DNA form, the CDR3 reads TGTGCCAGCTCACGGCCGGGACTCGATGCGGAGACCCAGTACTTC.

In this sample, this clonotype turned up a few times. The chain has TRBV20-1 and TRBJ1-5, with 9 bases lining up with TRBD1. CDR3 size: 14 residues. Germline lookup yields CDR1 DFQATT and CDR2 SNEGSKA (reference sequence). With 1 base clipped from V and 6 bases from J, the junction kept 4 bases outside the gene matches. The CDR3 here is CSARGGTGIQPQHF. The CDR3 coding sequence is TGCAGTGCTAGAGGAGGGACAGGGATTCAGCCCCAGCATTTT.

J is TRBJ2-5 and V is TRBV7-9; the D gene is possibly TRBD2 (5 bases). V dropped 5 bases and J dropped 0 bases, with 16 bases sitting between them. Germline-derived CDR1 and CDR2 are SEHNR and FQNEAQ (reference sequence). The CDR3 contains 16 residues. The CDR3 DNA sequence: TGTGCCAGCAGCGCCCCTGCCTGGGAGTACCAAGAGACCCAGTACTTC. This translates into CASSAPAWEYQETQYF.

This clonotype has a handful of counts. This chain links TRBV5-1 with TRBJ1-5; 7 nucleotides agree with TRBD1. Germline V gene sequence: CDR1 SGHRS, CDR2 YFSETQ. The trim removed 2 bases at V and 6 bases at J, leaving 5 bases unmatched. The CDR3 contains 14 residues. This chain's CDR3 is CASSLTGAGQPQHF. The CDR3 bases are TGCGCCAGCAGCTTAACAGGGGCGGGTCAGCCCCAGCATTTT.

This clonotype was recorded many times. V and J are TRBV12-3 or TRBV12-4 and TRBJ1-2; no firm D call. V lost 3 bases, J lost 6 bases, and 8 bases lay in between. This CDR3 has 12 amino acids. The CDR3 sequence is CASSLAPDGYTF. DNA for the CDR3: TGTGCCAGCAGTTTGGCACCCGATGGCTACACCTTC.

CDR3 bases: TGTGCCAGCAGTTCCCGTCGGGGAAGCGAGACCCAGTACTTC. Translating it yields CASSSRRGSETQYF. The V gene is TRBV6-2 or TRBV6-3, the J gene TRBJ2-5; D perhaps matches TRBD2 (5 bases). The CDR3 spans 14 residues. Trimming removed 4 bases from V and 5 bases from J, with 14 bases in between. Germline lookup yields CDR1 MNHEY and CDR2 SVGEGT.

The J gene is TRBJ2-7, the V gene TRBV20-1; D is possibly TRBD2 (5 bases). CDR1 is DFQATT, CDR2 SNEGSKA, per germline (reference sequence). This CDR3 has 16 residues. V shed 3 bases and J shed 2 bases, with 20 bases lying between them. CDR3 DNA sequence: TGCAGTGCTAGCGCCCCGGGATCCCATACTACCTACGAGCAGTACTTC. Amino acid sequence: CSASAPGSHTTYEQYF.